The rows below give T cell receptor beta chains drawn from one sample of a study of response to subunit inactivated influenza vaccine. MiXCR, run by TCRdb on the RT-PCR reads, gives a single entry per CDR3 protein. Among a few hundred thousand distinct CDR3 sequences, roughly 9.7% were seen once, and the ten largest hold roughly 12%. The starting material was PBMCs from blood, obtained about 40 days after vaccination. These receptors were obtained from a man aged 50-59 years who received an inactivated influenza vaccine. Both conserved end residues are trimmed from each CDR3. Clone size is given for some rows only: seen once, a few or many times, or a class if the clone is expanded.

V gene,clone size,CDR3 protein
TRBV19,few,ASSAGTSSSLD
TRBV28,-,ASSLLASGNKNIQY
TRBV3-1,few,ASSKLGGSSGNTIY
TRBV7-2,few,ASSLGVLAPDEQF
TRBV10-3,-,AILKLQGALFMNTEAF
TRBV7-2,many,ASSHTRFADTQY
TRBV5-1,-,ASSLGTAGITIY
TRBV2,-,ASSEWQVYEQY
TRBV19,few,ASFWGGSRVEQY
TRBV4-3,few,ASSLTGTSGTEQY
TRBV7-9,many,ASSWRGQGAADTQY
TRBV28,few,ASSFSGAAKNIQY
TRBV9,-,ASSGTSAKQF
TRBV12-3/TRBV12-4,many,ASRRTASTDTQY
TRBV7-8,many,ASSLQAYQGLF
TRBV15,-,ATSRDYPPSNEQF
TRBV2,-,ASNRDRGLSGTEAF
TRBV7-9,-,ASSHQGTANTGELF
TRBV6-2/TRBV6-3,few,ASSYSEGQQFTSIYEQY
TRBV20-1,many,SAPALASTDTQY
TRBV19,few,ASSPRPGRAPYEQY
TRBV18,-,ASSPPNSQETQY
TRBV11-2,few,ASSSSRDFWEQF
TRBV6-1,few,ASVPPGRPGFAF
TRBV20-1,-,SAHDPGTSTDTQY
TRBV24-1,few,ATSETGGNQPQH
TRBV5-1,few,ASSYQTGSRSTDTQY
TRBV4-2,few,ASSQDGLGAQY
TRBV20-1,many,SARDPAPNGFTV
TRBV5-1,-,ASSLSGGILYEQY
TRBV4-1,-,ASSLPGSGGEQF
TRBV4-2,-,ASSQDQSGGETQY
TRBV5-1,-,ASSLPTVNEQF
TRBV20-1,many,SARYRDGGNQPQH
TRBV28,many,ASSHRDRGPYEQY
TRBV10-3,many,ATGTGEDTQY
TRBV3-1,-,ASSQGRVAGRNEQF
TRBV28,-,ASSRSQTQY
TRBV5-1,-,ASSRTTNRGGTAYEQY
TRBV12-5,-,ASGFIYRGNTEAF
TRBV7-9,-,ASSLASDLETQY
TRBV10-1,-,ASSEGVTGELF
TRBV7-3,many,ASSLGPLAINEQF
TRBV6-2/TRBV6-3,many,ASSYGTVNEKLF
TRBV4-1,-,ASSPPGQMYEQY
TRBV20-1,-,SATITVNTEAF
TRBV19,few,ASSKSGRAATGELF
TRBV9,few,ASSAPGQGVNEQF
TRBV3-1,few,ASSQTRDKICYT
TRBV4-1,-,ASSPGPTKETQY
TRBV5-1,many,ASSSNSREDTQY
TRBV11-3,few,ASSPTGVAYNSPLH
TRBV20-1,-,SEETRDNKQPQH
TRBV12-3/TRBV12-4,many,ASSRDWNTEAF
TRBV7-8,-,ASSFVQIGAQY